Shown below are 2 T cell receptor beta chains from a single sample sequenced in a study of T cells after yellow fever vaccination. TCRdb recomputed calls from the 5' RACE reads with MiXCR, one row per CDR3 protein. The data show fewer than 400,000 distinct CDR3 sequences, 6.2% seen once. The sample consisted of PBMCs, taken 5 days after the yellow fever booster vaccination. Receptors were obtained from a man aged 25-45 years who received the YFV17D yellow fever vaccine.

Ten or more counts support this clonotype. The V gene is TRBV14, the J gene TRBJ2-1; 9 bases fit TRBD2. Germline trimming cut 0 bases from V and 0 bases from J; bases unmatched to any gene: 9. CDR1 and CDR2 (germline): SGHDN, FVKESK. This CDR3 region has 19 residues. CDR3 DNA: TGTGCCAGCAGCCAAGAAAAATGGCTAGCGGGACCCTCCTACAATGAGCAGTTCTTC. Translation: CASSQEKWLAGPSYNEQFF.

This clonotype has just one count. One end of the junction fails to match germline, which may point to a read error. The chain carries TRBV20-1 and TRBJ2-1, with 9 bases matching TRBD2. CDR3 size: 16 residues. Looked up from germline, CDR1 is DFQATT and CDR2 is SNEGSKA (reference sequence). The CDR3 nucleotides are TGCTGTGCTAGAGGCAATGGTAGCGGGAGATTAAATGAGCAGTTCTTC. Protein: CCARGNGSGRLNEQFF.